One and the same sample provided the 25 T cell receptor beta chains below, sequenced in a study of shared clonotypes between healthy human individuals. Repertoires were generated with immunoSEQ multiplex PCR, while TCRdb's copy carries only in-frame clones and drops some. The profile shows about 1 million clones, approximately 78% of them singletons. Specimen: memory CD4+ T cells from PBMCs. Subset given: CD45RA-negative fraction. The receptors originated from a man between 18 and 35 years old in good health. Some clones in this sample may be carry-over from other donors' samples.

The V gene is TRBV4-2, the J gene TRBJ2-7; D assignment may be TRBD1 or TRBD2 (5 bases each). Germline-derived CDR1 and CDR2 are LGHNA and YNFKEQ. V lost 1 base and J lost 4, with 17 bases in between. CDR3 length equals 16 residues. The CDR3 DNA is TGTGCCAGCAGCCAAGGTCGTGGGACGGATAATTACGAGCAGTACTTC. This gives the protein CASSQGRGTDNYEQYF.

With respect to this clone: The sample contains more than one DNA sequence encoding this CDR3. The gene calls are TRBV7-2 and TRBJ1-5; D unclear. The germline V gene encodes CDR1 SGHTA and CDR2 FQGNSA. This CDR3 is built from 14 residues. Trimming shortened V by 0 bases and J by 7 bases, and 10 bases separated the two germline ends. In nucleotides, the CDR3 is TGTGCCAGCAGCTTAGCGCTCGGCCGGCAGCCCCAGCATTTT. Its translation is CASSLALGRQPQHF.

This clone appeared once. This chain connects TRBV28 to TRBJ1-5; no clear D gene. Trimming took 6 bases from V and 0 from J, leaving 12 bases between them. CDR1 and CDR2 (germline): MDHEN, SYDVKM. CDR3 length: 15 amino acids. CDR3 coding DNA: TGTGCCAGCAGCCACCAGCGTTATAGCAATCAGCCCCAGCATTTT. Its protein product is CASSHQRYSNQPQHF.

J is TRBJ2-3 and V is TRBV4-1, with D perhaps TRBD1 (6 bases). With 0 bases removed from V and 5 bases from J, the gap between germline ends came to 18 bases. Per germline, CDR1 MGHRA and CDR2 YSYEKL. The CDR3 has 17 residues. For the CDR3, the DNA is TGCGCCAGCAGCCAAGAAAGGGGCAGGGGTATCGGAGATACGCAGTATTTT. This translates into CASSQERGRGIGDTQYF.

The chain links TRBV11-2 to TRBJ2-5, with 10 nucleotides matching TRBD2. Looked up from germline, CDR1 is SGHAT and CDR2 is FQNNGV. This CDR3 has 15 amino acids. The junction had 7 bases not matched to a gene; V was cut back by 5 bases and J by 4 bases. The CDR3 loop is CASSRSGGRVETQYF. The CDR3 DNA is TGTGCCAGCAGCCGTAGCGGGGGGAGGGTAGAGACCCAGTACTTC.

The chain carries TRBV28 and TRBJ2-7; the D gene is possibly TRBD2 (6 bases). Germline V gives CDR1 MDHEN, CDR2 SYDVKM. Trimming left V 4 bases short and J 5 bases short, with 15 bases between. CDR3 length equals 14 residues. The CDR3 region is CASSSGTPADEQYF. The DNA of the CDR3 is TGTGCCAGCAGTTCCGGGACTCCGGCCGACGAGCAGTACTTC. The whole variable domain, filled in from reference TRBV28 and TRBJ2-7, reads DVKVTQSSRYLVKRTGEKVFLECVQDMDHENMFWYRQDPGLGLRLIYFSYDVKMKEKGDIPEGYSVSREKKERFSLILESASTNQTSMYLCASSSGTPADEQYFGPGTRLTVT.

DNA for the CDR3: TGTGCCAGCAGCACAGGATTCGGAAACACCATATATTTT. This encodes CASSTGFGNTIYF. This chain uses TRBV6-5 with TRBJ1-3, with D maybe TRBD1 (5 bases). V was shortened by 6 bases and J by 4 bases, with 10 bases between the two germline ends. The CDR3 is made up of 13 amino acids. Germline CDR1 is MNHEY and CDR2 is SVGAGI.

Comments on this clone: At the DNA level, this CDR3 is encoded by other sequences in the same sample as well. V gene TRBV7-2 combines with J gene TRBJ2-3; D not certain. The CDR3 length is 13 residues. V lost 0 bases and J 6 bases, leaving 7 bases between the germline ends. The germline gives CDR1 SGHTA, CDR2 FQGNSA. This CDR3 is CASSLARWDTQYF. CDR3 in DNA: TGTGCCAGCAGCTTAGCGCGGTGGGATACGCAGTATTTT.

The J gene is TRBJ1-3, the V gene TRBV7-2, with D unresolved. Germline V gene data show CDR1 as SGHTA and CDR2 as FQGNSA. V was cut by 1 base and J by 5 bases, with 9 bases left in between. CDR3 size: 14 residues. CDR3 DNA: TGTGCCAGCAGCTTAGTTGGCTTCCGAAACACCATATATTTT. Amino acids: CASSLVGFRNTIYF.

V is TRBV28 and J is TRBJ1-2; unclear D gene. Germline CDR1 reads MDHEN; CDR2 reads SYDVKM. The CDR3 has 15 residues. The ends were cut back, 3 bases at V and 8 bases at J, with 19 bases in the middle. CDR3 coding DNA: TGTGCCAGCAGTTTTCCAACTCCCTGGGCTCGAGGCTACACCTTC. Translating gives CASSFPTPWARGYTF.

The J gene is TRBJ2-1, the V gene TRBV5-1; D not certain. This CDR3 is 15 amino acids long. Germline V CDR1 and CDR2: SGHRS, YFSETQ. The V end lost 0 bases, the J end lost 0 bases, and 7 bases lay between the germline ends. CDR3 bases: TGCGCCAGCAGCTTGGTCAAGGGCTCCTACAATGAGCAGTTCTTC. Translation: CASSLVKGSYNEQFF.

The gene calls are TRBV7-2 and TRBJ2-4; TRBD2 matches 7 bases. Germline V gives CDR1 SGHTA, CDR2 FQGNSA. V was clipped by 7 bases and J by 1 base; unmatched bases: 13. The CDR3 has 17 residues. CDR3 in amino acids: CASTQRVGREAKNIQYF. The CDR3, as DNA: TGTGCCAGCACCCAACGGGTTGGGCGGGAGGCCAAAAACATTCAGTACTTC.

The gene calls are TRBV20-1 and TRBJ2-7; D is ambiguous. The CDR3 is made up of 11 amino acids. The V gene lost 6 bases and the J gene lost 2 bases, with 8 bases spanning the gap. Germline V gives CDR1 DFQATT, CDR2 SNEGSKA (reference sequence). CDR3 amino acids: CSAQHAYEQYF. The CDR3 region has the DNA TGCAGTGCGCAGCACGCCTACGAGCAGTACTTC.

V gene TRBV11-2 combines with J gene TRBJ1-2; 10 positions agree with TRBD1. Germline trimming cut 1 base from V and 8 bases from J; bases unmatched to any gene: 7. The CDR3 spans 15 residues. Germline V gives CDR1 SGHAT, CDR2 FQNNGV. The CDR3 coding sequence is TGTGCCAGCAGCTTAGCTCGGGGGACAGGGGAGGGCTACACCTTC. It encodes CASSLARGTGEGYTF.

The V and J genes are TRBV5-1 and TRBJ2-5; D might be TRBD1 (5 bases). In germline, CDR1 is SGHRS, CDR2 YFSETQ. The CDR3 consists of 15 residues. V was shortened by 3 bases and J by 5 bases, with 17 bases between the two germline ends. The CDR3 is CASSWGLGYAETQYF. CDR3 DNA sequence: TGCGCCAGCAGCTGGGGCCTCGGCTATGCGGAGACCCAGTACTTC.

Written as DNA, the CDR3 is TGTGCCAGCAGCTCGTCCCTAGGTAGCAATCAGCCCCAGCATTTT. This codes for CASSSSLGSNQPQHF. This chain uses TRBV7-8 with TRBJ1-5; D unclear. Looked up from germline, CDR1 is SGHVS and CDR2 is FQNEAQ. This CDR3 is 15 amino acids long. V dropped 4 bases and J dropped 0 bases, with 10 bases sitting between them.

The chain recombines TRBV4-1 with TRBJ1-4; 7 bases are a match to TRBD1. V lost 1 base and J lost 0; bases outside the gene matches: 5. Germline V lookup: CDR1 MGHRA, CDR2 YSYEKL. This CDR3 is 17 amino acids long. The CDR3 protein is CASSQGEGAATNEKLFF. In DNA, the CDR3 is TGCGCCAGCAGCCAAGGGGAGGGGGCGGCAACTAATGAAAAACTGTTTTTT.

This sequence joins TRBV11-1 and TRBJ2-5, with 12 bases fitting TRBD1. Losses at the gene ends were 5 bases for V and 5 bases for J; bases not matched to a gene: 3. Germline CDR1 is SGHAT and CDR2 is FQDESV (reference sequence). CDR3 length: 14 amino acids. CDR3 in amino acids: CASSRDRGRETQYF. The CDR3 DNA follows: TGTGCCAGCAGCCGGGACAGGGGGCGGGAGACCCAGTACTTC.

The chain recombines TRBV28 with TRBJ2-1; TRBD2 matches at 8 bases. The CDR3 is 11 residues long. In germline, CDR1 is MDHEN, CDR2 SYDVKM. V lost 10 bases to trimming and J lost 9 bases; unmatched junction nucleotides: 5. Here the CDR3 reads CATRGGAEQFF. The CDR3 nucleotides read TGTGCCACCCGGGGGGGTGCTGAGCAGTTCTTC.

In this sample, this clone turned up once. The chain uses TRBV7-9 and TRBJ2-7, with a weak D call TRBD1 (6 bases). Germline lookup yields CDR1 SEHNR and CDR2 FQNEAQ (reference sequence). V lost 6 bases and J 6 bases, leaving 18 bases between the germline ends. The CDR3 runs 14 residues. CDR3 protein: CASRPTGPLVEQYF. The CDR3 nucleotides are TGTGCCAGCAGACCAACAGGGCCACTCGTCGAGCAGTACTTC.

The J gene is TRBJ2-6, the V gene TRBV5-5, with D perhaps TRBD1 or TRBD2 (5 bases each). The germline V gene encodes CDR1 SGHKS and CDR2 YYEKEE (reference sequence). The CDR3 runs to 14 residues. Trimming shortened V by 2 bases and J by 8 bases, and 11 bases separated the two germline ends. CDR3 bases: TGTGCCAGCAGCTTATGGGGGACGCCCAACGTCCTGACTTTC. Residues: CASSLWGTPNVLTF. The whole variable domain, filled in from reference TRBV5-5 and TRBJ2-6, reads DAGVTQSPTHLIKTRGQQVTLRCSPISGHKSVSWYQQVLGQGPQFIFQYYEKEERGRGNFPDRFSARQFPNYSSELNVNALLLGDSALYLCASSLWGTPNVLTFGAGSRLTVL.

The rearrangement uses TRBV7-2 and TRBJ2-5; 7 nucleotides line up with TRBD2. The germline CDR1 and CDR2 sequences are SGHTA and FQGNSA. The J segment lost 2 bases and the V segment lost 6 bases, leaving 0 bases of the junction unmatched. The CDR3 has 12 residues. The CDR3 bases are TGTGCCAGCAGGCGGGAGCAAGAGACCCAGTACTTC. Its protein is CASRREQETQYF.

V gene TRBV7-6 combines with J gene TRBJ2-1; D possibly matches TRBD1 or TRBD2 (6 bases each). The V end lost 0 bases, the J end lost 6 bases, and 18 bases lay between the germline ends. Germline CDR1 reads SGHVS; CDR2 reads FNYEAQ. The CDR3 extends over 17 amino acids. The CDR3 loop is CASSLAGVGEGGNEQFF. The CDR3 DNA follows: TGTGCCAGCAGCTTAGCGGGAGTGGGAGAGGGGGGCAATGAGCAGTTCTTC. Supplemented by reference TRBV7-6 and TRBJ2-1, the full variable domain reads GAGVSQSPRYKVTKRGQDVALRCDPISGHVSLYWYRQALGQGPEFLTYFNYEAQQDKSGLPNDRFSAERPEGSISTLTIQRTEQRDSAMYRCASSLAGVGEGGNEQFFGPGTRLTVL.

The chain has TRBV19 and TRBJ2-5, with 12 bases matching TRBD2. CDR1 LNHDA and CDR2 SQIVND come from the germline V gene (reference sequence). J lost 7 bases, V lost 4 bases, and 10 bases had no gene match. The CDR3 contains 16 residues. This CDR3 is CASSTLTSGRGGTQYF. Here the CDR3 DNA reads TGTGCCAGTAGTACATTGACTAGCGGGAGAGGGGGGACCCAGTACTTC.

J is TRBJ1-2 and V is TRBV28; 12 bases align to TRBD1. This CDR3 has 15 amino acids. CDR1 is MDHEN and CDR2 is SYDVKM in the germline V gene. With V trimmed by 2 bases and J by 6 bases, 4 bases remained unmatched. CDR3 protein: CASSLGGQGANGYTF. The DNA of the CDR3 is TGTGCCAGCAGTTTAGGGGGACAGGGGGCAAATGGCTACACCTTC.